These 21 T cell receptor beta chains were sequenced from one sample in a study of blood T cell repertoires in COVID-19. The assay was immunoSEQ multiplex PCR, and TCRdb's table has in-frame clones only and misses some. The sample holds more than 45,000 clones, roughly nine tenths seen once. Specimen: peripheral blood. All receptors come from a woman between 65 and 79 years old with active COVID-19.

The gene calls are TRBV7-2 and TRBJ2-1; 12 positions match TRBD2. The V gene's germline CDR1 is SGHTA and CDR2 FQGNSA. This CDR3 region has 16 residues. The V and J ends lost 5 bases and 2 bases, in that order; junction bases with no gene match: 4. CDR3 DNA sequence: TGTGCCAGCAGCCCTAGCGGGAGGGCCGCCTACAATGAGCAGTTCTTC. This encodes CASSPSGRAAYNEQFF.

This clone has just a few counts. The rearrangement uses TRBV4-1 and TRBJ2-7; possible D gene TRBD2, 5 bases. Trimming left V 0 bases short and J 2 bases short, with 14 bases between. In germline, CDR1 is MGHRA, CDR2 YSYEKL. This CDR3 has 16 residues. The CDR3 nucleotides are TGCGCCAGCAGCCAAGATACCCAGCGGACGGCCTACGAGCAGTACTTC. Protein product: CASSQDTQRTAYEQYF.

V gene TRBV7-7 combines with J gene TRBJ2-7, with a weak D call TRBD2 (5 bases). Germline V gene data show CDR1 as SSHAT and CDR2 as FNYEAQ (reference sequence). This CDR3 contains 15 residues. V lost 4 bases, J lost 0 bases, and 13 bases lay in between. The CDR3 DNA reads TGTGCCAGCAGCTCACAGATAGGGAGCTCCTACGAGCAGTACTTC. The encoded protein is CASSSQIGSSYEQYF.

The chain recombines TRBV2 with TRBJ1-3, with D unclear. Looked up from germline, CDR1 is SNHLY and CDR2 is FYNNEI. V lost 6 bases and J lost 0, with 3 bases in between. The CDR3 consists of 12 residues. For the CDR3, the DNA is TGTGCCAGCAGCGGCTCTGGAAACACCATATATTTT. Encoded protein: CASSGSGNTIYF.

The chain employs TRBV9 and TRBJ2-7; 9 nucleotides match TRBD2. The V segment lost 0 bases and the J segment 6 bases; nucleotides outside the gene matches: 4. CDR1 SGDLS and CDR2 YYNGEE come from the germline V gene. CDR3 size: 14 residues. The CDR3 DNA reads as TGTGCCAGCAGCGTAGTTCGAGCGGGAGGCGAGCAGTACTTC. Encoded protein: CASSVVRAGGEQYF.

The rearrangement joins TRBV7-9 to TRBJ2-7, with no clear D. Trimming removed 3 bases from V and 4 bases from J, with 7 bases in between. CDR1 is SEHNR and CDR2 is FQNEAQ in the germline V gene (reference sequence). The CDR3 is 12 amino acids. CDR3 protein: CASSLQSYEQYF. The CDR3 DNA sequence: TGTGCCAGCAGCTTGCAGTCTTACGAGCAGTACTTC.

This sequence joins TRBV28 and TRBJ1-1, with 8 bases fitting TRBD1. The germline CDR1 and CDR2 sequences are MDHEN and SYDVKM. This CDR3 region has 14 residues. Trimming took 5 bases from V and 3 from J; bases not matched to a gene: 5. CDR3 sequence (DNA): TGTGCCAGCAGTCCCCGGACAGGGTACACTGAAGCTTTCTTT. This encodes CASSPRTGYTEAFF.

This clone was observed a handful of times. V gene TRBV5-6 combines with J gene TRBJ2-7; 7 bases agree with TRBD1. With 4 bases clipped from V and 5 bases from J, the junction kept 9 bases outside the gene matches. This CDR3 has 14 amino acids. The germline V gene has CDR1 SGHDT and CDR2 YYEEEE. CDR3 region: CASSLRQGSNEQYF. The CDR3 DNA sequence: TGTGCCAGCAGCCTCAGACAGGGATCAAACGAGCAGTACTTC. The full variable domain, with the rest looked up from reference TRBV5-6 and TRBJ2-7, is DAGVTQSPTHLIKTRGQQVTLRCSPKSGHDTVSWYQQALGQGPQFIFQYYEEEERQRGNFPDRFSGHQFPNYSSELNVNALLLGDSALYLCASSLRQGSNEQYFGPGTRLTVT.

The chain has TRBV6-1 and TRBJ1-1; D call uncertain. The V end was cut by 3 bases, the J end by 0 bases, with 11 bases between. The CDR3 is 15 amino acids. Germline V CDR1 and CDR2: MNHNS, SASEGT. The CDR3 sequence is CASSDLGSLNTEAFF. In nucleotides, the CDR3 is TGTGCCAGCAGTGATTTGGGCAGTTTGAACACTGAAGCTTTCTTT.

The chain employs TRBV3-1 (or the pseudogene TRBV3-2) and TRBJ2-7, with 12 bases that match TRBD2. V was pared by 4 bases and J by 4 bases, with 5 bases of the junction left unmatched. This CDR3 is built from 15 residues. Germline CDR1 reads LGHDT; CDR2 reads YNNKEL (reference sequence). The CDR3 sequence: CASSPGLAGGYEQYF. CDR3 nucleotides: TGTGCCAGCAGCCCCGGGCTAGCGGGAGGGTACGAGCAGTACTTC.

V usage is TRBV5-4 and J usage is TRBJ2-3, with D unresolved. Germline V gene data show CDR1 as SGHNT and CDR2 as YYREEE (reference sequence). Deletions cut 4 bases from V and 0 bases from J, with 15 bases between. There are 16 residues in the CDR3. CDR3 in DNA: TGTGCCAGCAGCCCGGAGAGGATAGTGAGCACAGATACGCAGTATTTT. Amino acid sequence: CASSPERIVSTDTQYF.

This rearrangement joins TRBV5-4 to TRBJ2-6; D remains ambiguous. CDR1 SGHNT and CDR2 YYREEE come from the germline V gene (reference sequence). The CDR3 runs 15 residues. The germline V and J ends were trimmed by 5 bases and 3 bases, with 12 bases remaining between them. The CDR3 sequence is CASSPGGRGANVLTF. CDR3 nucleotide sequence: TGTGCCAGCAGTCCCGGCGGTCGTGGGGCCAACGTCCTGACTTTC.

This CDR3 reads CASSRAGLVYEQYF. The CDR3 nucleotides read TGTGCCAGCAGCCGCGCAGGGCTGGTCTACGAGCAGTACTTC. V gene TRBV11-2 combines with J gene TRBJ2-7; D is perhaps TRBD1 (5 bases). CDR1 and CDR2 (germline): SGHAT, FQNNGV. The CDR3 runs 14 residues. V shed 5 bases and J shed 3 bases, with 14 bases lying between them. The variable domain in full, with the rest retrieved from reference TRBV11-2 and TRBJ2-7, is EAGVAQSPRYKIIEKRQSVAFWCNPISGHATLYWYQQILGQGPKLLIQFQNNGVVDDSQLPKDRFSAERLKGVDSTLKIQPAKLEDSAVYLCASSRAGLVYEQYFGPGTRLTVT.

The V and J genes are TRBV12-5 and TRBJ2-2, with 7 bases identical to TRBD1. This CDR3 region has 15 residues. The germline V gene has CDR1 LGHNT and CDR2 FRNRAP. V was clipped by 5 bases and J by 5 bases; unmatched bases: 8. The CDR3 DNA reads as TGTGCTAGTGGTCATACAGGGGCAGGGACCGGGGAGCTGTTTTTT. Protein product: CASGHTGAGTGELFF.

The rearrangement links TRBV15 to TRBJ2-2; a weak D match, TRBD1 (6 bases). The CDR3 extends over 18 amino acids. Germline CDR1 is LNHNV and CDR2 is YYDKDF (reference sequence). Trimming took 3 bases from V and 5 from J, leaving 22 bases between them. This CDR3 reads CATSREPTTGMGTGELFF. CDR3 nucleotide sequence: TGTGCCACCAGCAGGGAGCCCACCACAGGGATGGGGACCGGGGAGCTGTTTTTT. Supplemented by reference TRBV15 and TRBJ2-2, the full variable domain reads DAMVIQNPRYQVTQFGKPVTLSCSQTLNHNVMYWYQQKSSQAPKLLFHYYDKDFNNEADTPDNFQSRRPNTSFCFLDIRSPGLGDTAMYLCATSREPTTGMGTGELFFGEGSRLTVL.

This clone was counted once. V gene TRBV5-1 combines with J gene TRBJ1-3; 9 positions agree with TRBD1. Looked up from germline, CDR1 is SGHRS and CDR2 is YFSETQ. This CDR3 is built from 15 residues. Trimming removed 4 bases from V and 4 bases from J; junction bases left unmatched: 6. CDR3 bases: TGCGCCAGCAGCAACAGGGGGCGCGACGGAAACACCATATATTTT. Translation gives CASSNRGRDGNTIYF.

The V gene is TRBV19, the J gene TRBJ1-1; 9 bases line up with TRBD1. Germline V CDR1 and CDR2: LNHDA, SQIVND (reference sequence). Trimming removed 5 bases from V and 1 base from J; junction bases left unmatched: 5. The CDR3 has 15 residues. This CDR3 is CASSPGTGWNTEAFF. CDR3 coding DNA: TGTGCCAGTAGTCCCGGGACAGGGTGGAACACTGAAGCTTTCTTT. The entire variable domain, with the rest obtained from reference TRBV19 and TRBJ1-1, is as follows: DGGITQSPKYLFRKEGQNVTLSCEQNLNHDAMYWYRQDPGQGLRLIYYSQIVNDFQKGDIAEGYSVSREKKESFPLTVTSAQKNPTAFYLCASSPGTGWNTEAFFGQGTRLTVV.

V and J are TRBV28 and TRBJ2-1, with TRBD2 as a possible D gene (6 bases). CDR1 and CDR2 (germline): MDHEN, SYDVKM. The CDR3 is 15 residues long. Trimming stripped 6 bases from V and 6 bases from J, with 18 bases between. The CDR3 region is CASSASSATSNEQFF. The CDR3 coding sequence is TGTGCCAGCAGCGCATCTAGCGCTACAAGCAATGAGCAGTTCTTC.

The chain is built from TRBV27 and TRBJ1-5; 9 bases map to TRBD1. The germline gives CDR1 MNHEY, CDR2 SMNVEV (reference sequence). The CDR3 is 14 amino acids. The ends lost 7 bases at V and 6 bases at J; junction bases unmatched: 7. The CDR3, as DNA: TGTGCCAGCATTCCGACAGGGGGAGGTCAGCCCCAGCATTTT. Translating it yields CASIPTGGGQPQHF.

This clone was seen only once. The CDR3 DNA reads as TGTGCCGCCCGGCCGGGGAACGATGAAAAACTGTTTTTT. This sequence encodes CAARPGNDEKLFF. The rearrangement uses TRBV27 and TRBJ1-4; no clear D. Germline V gene data show CDR1 as MNHEY and CDR2 as SMNVEV (reference sequence). CDR3 length: 13 amino acids. V shed 11 bases and J shed 6 bases, with 16 bases lying between them.

This clone showed up just once. This sequence joins TRBV18 and TRBJ2-7; D is perhaps TRBD1 (6 bases). Trimming stripped 3 bases from V and 7 bases from J, with 10 bases between. CDR1 is KGHSH, CDR2 LQKENI, per germline. The length of the CDR3 is 12 residues. CDR3 loop: CASSPDRREQYF. The CDR3 coding sequence is TGTGCCAGCTCACCCGACAGGAGAGAGCAGTACTTC.